The rows below give T cell receptor beta chains drawn from one sample of a study of cytomegalovirus exposure and HLA in healthy donors. The data were produced by immunoSEQ multiplex PCR, yet TCRdb's version contains in-frame clones alone and is incomplete. The sample yields approximately 120,000 clones, 17% seen once. The sample consisted of PBMCs. These receptors all come from a female donor in good health and CMV-seropositive. Both conserved end residues are part of each CDR3. Each record gives: D gene, clone size, V gene, J gene, CDR3 length, CDR3 protein, CDR3 DNA. D genes are given only for firm matches. Clone size is stated in some rows and not others, as once, few, many or a class when expanded.

TRBD1	-	TRBV7-7	TRBJ2-5	15	CASSPTGFRSETQYF	TGTGCCAGCAGCCCGACAGGGTTTAGGTCGGAGACCCAGTACTTC
TRBD1	few	TRBV2	TRBJ1-1	16	CASSRRTGGVNTEAFF	TGTGCCAGCTCGCGAAGAACAGGGGGGGTGAACACTGAAGCTTTCTTT
-	-	TRBV4-3	TRBJ2-7	15	CASSLQDNPRGEQYF	TGCGCCAGCAGCCTACAGGATAATCCGAGAGGCGAGCAGTACTTC
-	-	TRBV7-2	TRBJ1-5	17	CASSLDVRRNSNQPQHF	TGTGCCAGCAGCTTAGATGTACGCAGAAATAGCAATCAGCCCCAGCATTTT
TRBD2	-	TRBV6-1	TRBJ2-7	16	CASSGWGLATFYEQYF	TGTGCCAGCAGTGGGTGGGGACTAGCGACTTTCTACGAGCAGTACTTC
TRBD2	-	TRBV5-4	TRBJ2-7	16	CASSLDPAGVSYEQYF	TGTGCCAGCAGCTTGGACCCAGCGGGGGTCTCCTACGAGCAGTACTTC
-	-	TRBV6-1	TRBJ1-1	15	CASSPRGGWNTEAFF	TGTGCCAGCAGTCCCCGAGGGGGTTGGAACACTGAAGCTTTCTTT
-	-	TRBV27	TRBJ1-5	13	CASSPDRLQPQHF	TGTGCCAGCAGTCCTGATCGACTACAGCCCCAGCATTTT
TRBD1	-	TRBV4-1	TRBJ2-1	13	CASSQEDRVVLFF	TGCGCCAGCAGCCAAGAGGACAGGGTGGTTCTGTTCTTC
-	few	TRBV7-2	TRBJ1-4	13	CASSTRPQEKLFF	TGTGCCAGCAGCACCCGGCCACAAGAAAAACTATTTTTT
-	-	TRBV7-2	TRBJ2-1	15	CASSLAGQGWHEQFF	TGTGCCAGCAGCTTAGCGGGGCAGGGTTGGCATGAGCAGTTCTTC
TRBD1	-	TRBV4-2	TRBJ2-1	15	CASSGWGQGYNEQFF	TGTGCCAGCAGCGGTTGGGGACAGGGCTACAATGAGCAGTTCTTC
-	-	TRBV6-4	TRBJ2-2	15	CASSPAQGFTGELFF	TGTGCCAGCAGTCCAGCTCAGGGATTCACCGGGGAGCTGTTTTTT
-	few	TRBV5-1	TRBJ2-5	14	CASSLDSNQETQYF	TGCGCCAGCAGCTTGGACTCTAACCAAGAGACCCAGTACTTC
-	-	TRBV7-9	TRBJ2-5	13	CASSLTREETQYF	TGTGCCAGCAGCTTGACCCGGGAAGAGACCCAGTACTTC
TRBD2	-	TRBV7-3	TRBJ2-5	16	CASSWTSGRVGETQYF	TGTGCCAGCAGCTGGACTAGCGGGAGGGTTGGTGAGACCCAGTACTTC
TRBD2	few	TRBV7-6	TRBJ2-3	14	CASSLGGGPDTQYF	TGTGCCAGCTCCCTGGGCGGGGGTCCAGATACGCAGTATTTT
-	few	TRBV5-1	TRBJ2-5	15	CASSLAGSGQETQYF	TGCGCCAGCAGCTTGGCCGGAAGCGGGCAAGAGACCCAGTACTTC
-	-	TRBV4-3	TRBJ2-3	17	CASSQDHRSRAADTQYF	TGCGCCAGCAGCCAAGATCACCGGTCGCGGGCAGCCGATACGCAGTATTTT
TRBD2	-	TRBV2	TRBJ2-1	15	CASSELAGGPAEQFF	TGTGCCAGCAGTGAATTAGCGGGAGGGCCCGCTGAGCAGTTCTTC
TRBD1	once	TRBV2	TRBJ1-6	16	CASSVQGGTCNSPLHF	TGTGCCAGCAGTGTACAGGGGGGCACCTGTAATTCACCCCTCCACTTT
-	few	TRBV9	TRBJ2-1	14	CASNPGIQDNEQFF	TGTGCCAGCAACCCAGGGATTCAAGACAATGAGCAGTTCTTC
-	-	TRBV7-9	TRBJ1-5	15	CASSLAGGAGQPQHF	TGTGCCAGCAGCTTAGCGGGAGGGGCTGGGCAGCCCCAGCATTTT
TRBD2	-	TRBV13	TRBJ2-7	17	CASSFLGTSGASYEQYF	TGTGCCAGCAGCTTCCTTGGCACTAGCGGGGCCTCCTACGAGCAGTACTTC
TRBD1	-	TRBV10-3	TRBJ2-2	13	CAIRDRNTGELFF	TGTGCCATCCGGGACAGAAACACCGGGGAGCTGTTTTTT
TRBD2	-	TRBV4-3	TRBJ2-1	17	CASSQAVLAGGRGEQFF	TGCGCCAGCAGCCAAGCTGTCCTAGCGGGGGGGCGCGGTGAGCAGTTCTTC
-	few	TRBV10-3	TRBJ1-4	13	CAIRELMSEKLFF	TGTGCCATCAGGGAGTTAATGAGTGAAAAACTGTTTTTT
TRBD1	-	TRBV27	TRBJ1-4	14	CASSSTGEWEKLFF	TGTGCCAGCTCATCGACAGGGGAGTGGGAAAAACTGTTTTTT
-	-	TRBV7-9	TRBJ2-2	14	CASSHSGGNGELFF	TGTGCCAGCAGCCATTCGGGGGGCAACGGGGAGCTGTTTTTT
-	-	TRBV6-5	TRBJ1-5	14	CASSYSGVGQPQHF	TGTGCCAGCAGTTACTCCGGGGTGGGTCAGCCCCAGCATTTT
TRBD1	-	TRBV27	TRBJ1-4	15	CASSSGTGVFEKLFF	TGTGCCAGCAGTTCCGGGACAGGGGTTTTTGAAAAACTGTTTTTT
TRBD1	few	TRBV4-3	TRBJ1-2	19	CASSQDPFPRPQGAPGYTF	TGCGCCAGCAGCCAAGATCCCTTTCCCCGGCCGCAGGGGGCTCCAGGCTACACCTTC
TRBD1	-	TRBV6-1	TRBJ1-2	16	CASSAPEGTGGNGYTF	TGTGCCAGCAGTGCCCCGGAGGGGACAGGGGGGAATGGCTACACCTTC
-	-	TRBV28	TRBJ1-1	14	CASSLWETDTEAFF	TGTGCCAGCAGTTTATGGGAGACGGACACTGAAGCTTTCTTT
-	-	TRBV5-5	TRBJ1-2	15	CASSHRQVLFYGYTF	TGTGCCAGCAGCCATCGACAGGTGCTATTCTATGGCTACACCTTC
-	-	TRBV6-1	TRBJ1-5	14	CASSVQGSYQPQHF	TGTGCCAGCAGTGTACAGGGTTCCTATCAGCCCCAGCATTTT
TRBD2	few	TRBV19	TRBJ2-7	14	CASKSGVQTYEQYF	TGTGCCAGTAAGAGCGGGGTACAGACCTACGAGCAGTACTTC
TRBD1	-	TRBV30	TRBJ1-5	15	CAWRSTGASNQPQHF	TGTGCCTGGCGCAGCACAGGGGCCAGCAATCAGCCCCAGCATTTT
-	few	TRBV7-9	TRBJ2-5	15	CASSPSRTLQETQYF	TGTGCCAGCAGCCCCTCTAGGACACTCCAAGAGACCCAGTACTTC
-	-	TRBV18	TRBJ1-2	15	CASSPLGQADYGYTF	TGTGCCAGCTCACCACTTGGGCAAGCTGACTATGGCTACACCTTC
-	-	TRBV25-1	TRBJ1-2	16	CASSELRGGGLYGYTF	TGTGCCAGCAGTGAATTGAGGGGGGGCGGCCTCTATGGCTACACCTTC
-	few	TRBV6-5	TRBJ2-7	14	CASSYMSLGSEQYF	TGTGCCAGCAGTTACATGTCCTTGGGGAGCGAGCAGTACTTC
TRBD1	-	TRBV5-1	TRBJ2-5	16	CASSLGTGSLGETQYF	TGCGCCAGCAGCTTGGGGACAGGGTCCTTGGGAGAGACCCAGTACTTC
-	-	TRBV5-1	TRBJ2-5	14	CASSLIINQETQYF	TGCGCCAGCAGCTTGATAATAAATCAAGAGACCCAGTACTTC
TRBD1	-	TRBV2	TRBJ1-5	15	CASSTMGQGDQPQHF	TGTGCCAGCAGTACAATGGGACAGGGAGATCAGCCCCAGCATTTT
TRBD1	once	TRBV18	TRBJ1-2	18	CASSTKPGQGAWGYGYTF	TGTGCCAGCTCTACAAAACCGGGACAGGGGGCTTGGGGCTATGGCTACACCTTC
-	-	TRBV5-1	TRBJ2-7	19	CASSLPKTGAGSVSVEQYF	TGCGCCAGCAGCTTACCTAAAACAGGGGCGGGGAGTGTGAGCGTCGAGCAGTACTTC
-	-	TRBV20-1	TRBJ1-2	11	CSAGGSYGYTF	TGCAGTGCCGGGGGGTCTTATGGCTACACCTTC
-	once	TRBV5-4	TRBJ2-1	13	CASSLPQGNEQFF	TGTGCCAGCAGCTTGCCACAGGGCAATGAGCAGTTCTTC